One and the same sample provided the 3 T cell receptor beta chains below, sequenced in a study of PD-1 blockade in classical Hodgkin lymphoma. Using immunoSEQ multiplex PCR, the repertoire was profiled, and TCRdb retains in-frame clones only, with some absent. This sample has about 92,000 clones; 83% occur once, and the top ten carry 17%. Time point: cycle 4 day 1 (C4D1), after 6 weeks of nivolumab. Every one of the patients relapsed after autologous stem cell transplantation (brentuximab vedotin exposure was variable). The sequencing here drew on peripheral blood mononuclear cells (PBMCs), taken before the fourth cycle of nivolumab. Every receptor here comes from a human donor with classical Hodgkin lymphoma.

The V call is TRBV6-1, the J call TRBJ1-2; D not resolved. Germline V CDR1 and CDR2: MNHNS, SASEGT. V gave up 3 bases and J gave up 9 bases, with 17 bases separating them. The CDR3 extends over 14 amino acids. CDR3 bases: TGTGCCAGCAGTGATTTGACACCGCGGGGTCGCTACACCTTC. It specifies CASSDLTPRGRYTF.

About this clone itself: At one of its ends the junction is not consistent with the germline gene, which may arise from a read error. The chain combines TRBV6-1 with TRBJ1-2; TRBD1 matches at 10 bases. The CDR3 loop spans 18 amino acids. Germline V lookup: CDR1 MNHNS, CDR2 SASEGT. DNA for the CDR3: TGTGCCAGCAGCGAAGTGGGACAGGGGTGGGCCATAAACTATGGCTACACCTTC. It is translated as CASSEVGQGWAINYGYTF.

The chain uses TRBV10-3 and TRBJ2-2, with TRBD1 identical over 7 bases. Per germline, CDR1 ENHRY and CDR2 SYGVKD. The CDR3 loop spans 15 amino acids. Trimming took 6 bases from V and 0 from J; bases not matched to a gene: 4. In DNA, the CDR3 is TGTGCCATCAGCATGACAGGGTCGAACACCGGGGAGCTGTTTTTT. Translating it yields CAISMTGSNTGELFF.